This T cell receptor (beta chain) derives from a study of circulating CD8 cells and anti-PD-1 response in melanoma. The overall study: Every 2 weeks, patients got 3 mg/kg nivolumab intravenously.

By share, this clonotype counts as large. Its antigen is currently unknown. The QIAseq Immune Repertoire TCR panel built the libraries from approximately 15 ng of total RNA. TCRdb analysed the reads with MiXCR anew, one entry per CDR3 protein. The data contain hundreds of distinct CDR3 sequences, approximately 7.1% of them singletons. Study findings and constraints: Tumor reactivity was tested by peptide assays on expanded sorted subsets. Published repertoire comparisons used only baseline and M1 samples.

Four subsets defined by PD-1 and/or TIGIT were sorted from live CD3+CD8+TCRalphabeta+ cells. The CDR3 length is 13 residues. CDR1 is GTSNPN, CDR2 SVGIG, per germline (reference sequence). V lost 1 base, J lost 0 bases, and 7 bases lay in between. This sequence joins TRBV30 and TRBJ2-7, with D possibly matching TRBD2 (5 bases). The TCR comes from a human donor with melanoma. Sequences were derived from CD8+ T cells from PBMCs, sampled at baseline or after one month of anti-PD-1 therapy (not recorded which). The CDR3 coding sequence is TGTGCCTGGAGTGAAGGGAGCTCCTACGAGCAGTACTTC. It translates to CAWSEGSSYEQYF.